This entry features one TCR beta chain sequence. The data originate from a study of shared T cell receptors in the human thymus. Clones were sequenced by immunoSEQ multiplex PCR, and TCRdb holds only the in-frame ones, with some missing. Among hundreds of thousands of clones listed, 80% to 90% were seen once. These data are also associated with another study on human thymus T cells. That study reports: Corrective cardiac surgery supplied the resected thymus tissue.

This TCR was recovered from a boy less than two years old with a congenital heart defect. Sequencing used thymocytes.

CDR3 coding DNA: TGTGCCAGCAGGGGAACGGACAGGGAGTATCCCCAGCATTTT. This sequence encodes CASRGTDREYPQHF. The gene calls are TRBV27 and TRBJ1-5, with TRBD1 matching over 8 bases. The CDR3 extends over 14 amino acids. V was clipped by 6 bases and J by 10 bases; unmatched bases: 11. The V gene's germline CDR1 is MNHEY and CDR2 SMNVEV (reference sequence).